These 32 T cell receptor beta chains were all obtained from the same sample, sequenced in a study of CD8+ T cells in alopecia areata. The sample's treatment: oral pan-JAK inhibitor, 5-10 mg twice daily. Extracted RNA was reverse transcribed into cDNA, the sequencing template. Sequenced by immunoSEQ multiplex PCR; TCRdb stores in-frame clones only, minus some. The sample carries some 150,000 clones, around 50% recorded once. Sequenced material: CD8+ T cells sorted from blood, taken at week 4, from a patient treated with tofacitinib. The receptors derive from a human donor with alopecia areata.

This clone was recorded a few times. V gene TRBV23-1 combines with J gene TRBJ2-1; D is possibly TRBD1 (6 bases). TRBV23-1 is flagged as an ORF with uncertain function. The CDR3 has 14 residues. V dropped 7 bases and J dropped 9 bases, with 19 bases sitting between them. The CDR3 region is CASKGDKSSGEQFF. The CDR3 bases are TGCGCCAGCAAGGGGGACAAGTCGTCCGGTGAGCAGTTCTTC.

Only a few counts were recorded for this clone. This chain connects TRBV29-1 to TRBJ2-7; 7 nucleotides agree with TRBD1. The V gene end was trimmed by 5 bases and the J gene end by 3 bases; junction bases not matched to a gene: 13. The length of the CDR3 is 15 residues. Germline CDR1 is SQVTM and CDR2 is ANQGSEA. CDR3 sequence reads: CSVITPGQLVYEQYF. The CDR3 coding sequence is TGCAGCGTTATAACCCCGGGACAGTTGGTCTACGAGCAGTACTTC.

V and J are TRBV13 and TRBJ1-2; 8 bases fit TRBD1. V shed 5 bases, J shed 5 bases, and the junction held 10 bases outside the gene matches. The CDR3 runs to 15 residues. Germline CDR1 is PRHDT and CDR2 is FYEKMQ (reference sequence). The CDR3 nucleotides read TGTGCCAGCAGCCTAAACAGGGGGATTAGTTATGGCTACACCTTC. Its protein product is CASSLNRGISYGYTF.

J is TRBJ2-1 and V is TRBV5-4; D not certain. The CDR3 contains 15 residues. The ends were cut back, 2 bases at V and 5 bases at J, with 14 bases in the middle. Germline V gene lookup returns CDR1 SGHNT and CDR2 YYREEE (reference sequence). The CDR3, as DNA: TGTGCCAGCAGCTTCAGACTCTCCCCCCACAATGAGCAGTTCTTC. Translating it yields CASSFRLSPHNEQFF.

The chain recombines TRBV19 with TRBJ1-5; tentative D call: TRBD1 (5 bases). The CDR3 runs 12 residues. Germline V gene lookup returns CDR1 LNHDA and CDR2 SQIVND (reference sequence). Trimming shortened V by 6 bases and J by 6 bases, and 9 bases separated the two germline ends. The CDR3 sequence: CASSLRGQPQHF. As DNA, the CDR3 is TGTGCCAGTAGCCTTAGGGGTCAGCCCCAGCATTTT.

This clone turned up a few times. V is TRBV7-8 and J is TRBJ1-2; D unresolved. This CDR3 has 17 residues. V lost 3 bases, J lost 4 bases, and 21 bases lay in between. Germline-derived CDR1 and CDR2 are SGHVS and FQNEAQ. Here the CDR3 DNA reads TGTGCCAGCAGCTTGGGGATTCGACCCTCAGGCTCCTATGGCTACACCTTC. Translation gives CASSLGIRPSGSYGYTF.

This clone has a handful of counts. J is TRBJ1-2 and V is TRBV4-1, with D perhaps matching TRBD1 (5 bases). Trimming left V 0 bases short and J 4 bases short, with 12 bases between. Germline lookup yields CDR1 MGHRA and CDR2 YSYEKL. The CDR3 length is 15 residues. CDR3 region: CASSQDPGLSYGYTF. The CDR3 bases are TGCGCCAGCAGCCAAGACCCGGGACTGAGCTATGGCTACACCTTC.

This clone was observed a handful of times. Here the CDR3 reads CSVEGGRLNTEAFF. The CDR3 bases are TGCAGCGTTGAAGGGGGGCGACTGAACACTGAAGCTTTCTTT. This sequence joins TRBV29-1 and TRBJ1-1; TRBD1 might be the D (6 bases). Germline CDR1 and CDR2: SQVTM and ANQGSEA. V was pared by 1 base and J by 0 bases, with 9 bases between. The CDR3 contains 14 residues. Looking up the rest from reference TRBV29-1 and TRBJ1-1 gives the full variable domain: SAVISQKPSRDICQRGTSLTIQCQVDSQVTMMFWYRQQPGQSLTLIATANQGSEATYESGFVIDKFPISRPNLTFSTLTVSNMSPEDSSIYLCSVEGGRLNTEAFFGQGTRLTVV.

The chain couples TRBV30 to TRBJ2-4; 8 nucleotides match TRBD1. This CDR3 is built from 15 residues. Germline CDR1 reads GTSNPN; CDR2 reads SVGIG (reference sequence). The V segment lost 4 bases and the J segment 4 bases; nucleotides outside the gene matches: 9. The CDR3 here is CAWTGQAGGKNIQYF. In DNA, the CDR3 is TGTGCCTGGACGGGACAGGCTGGGGGTAAAAACATTCAGTACTTC.

The chain joins TRBV9 to TRBJ2-3; D is ambiguous. The CDR3 covers 15 residues. V lost 0 bases, J lost 5 bases, and 13 bases lay in between. Germline assignment: CDR1 SGDLS and CDR2 YYNGEE. The CDR3, as DNA: TGTGCCAGCAGCGTAGGGCCGTTGAATGGAGATACGCAGTATTTT. It translates to CASSVGPLNGDTQYF.

The V gene is TRBV6-5, the J gene TRBJ1-1, with 7 bases matching TRBD1. The CDR3 length is 13 residues. Germline loops: CDR1 MNHEY, CDR2 SVGAGI. The V gene end was trimmed by 5 bases and the J gene end by 4 bases; junction bases not matched to a gene: 4. The CDR3 here is CASSPGGVTEAFF. As DNA, the CDR3 is TGTGCCAGCAGTCCAGGGGGGGTCACTGAAGCTTTCTTT.

The V and J genes are TRBV5-6 and TRBJ2-1; the D gene is possibly TRBD1 (6 bases). V gave up 1 base and J gave up 7 bases, with 9 bases separating them. The CDR3 has 13 residues. CDR1 and CDR2 (germline): SGHDT, YYEEEE. The CDR3 DNA follows: TGTGCCAGCAGCTTGAGAGGGGGTAATGAGCAGTTCTTC. Its translation is CASSLRGGNEQFF.

V gene TRBV5-1 combines with J gene TRBJ2-5; D call uncertain. The DNA end is more similar to TRBJ2-7, so the J call may be wrong. CDR1 and CDR2 (germline): SGHRS, YFSETQ. CDR3 length equals 12 residues. The CDR3 protein is CASSSDRYEQYF. The CDR3 DNA sequence: TGCGCCAGCAGCTCGGACCGCTACGAGCAGTACTTC.

The J gene is TRBJ2-5, the V gene TRBV4-1, with D possibly called TRBD1 or TRBD2 (6 bases each). V was trimmed by 1 base and J by 5 bases, leaving 35 bases between them. Germline CDR1 and CDR2: MGHRA and YSYEKL. This CDR3 spans 22 amino acids. The chain's CDR3 is CASSQAPPDNYYFSGAQETQYF. The DNA for the CDR3 is TGCGCCAGCAGCCAAGCCCCCCCGGATAATTACTATTTCTCGGGGGCTCAGGAGACCCAGTACTTC.

The V gene is TRBV5-6, the J gene TRBJ1-2; D unclear. CDR1 and CDR2 from the germline V gene are SGHDT and YYEEEE. This CDR3 comprises 11 residues. V dropped 0 bases and J dropped 14 bases, with 11 bases sitting between them. CDR3 DNA: TGTGCCAGCAGCTTGGGTACGGGCTCGACCTTC. Amino acid sequence: CASSLGTGSTF.

The rearrangement uses TRBV7-2 and TRBJ2-5; 8 nucleotides align to TRBD2. The CDR3 is 15 amino acids. V trimming: 7 bases; J trimming: 1 base; junction bases outside the gene matches: 8. Germline V gene data show CDR1 as SGHTA and CDR2 as FQGNSA. This CDR3 is CASKGAGAIQETQYF. In DNA, the CDR3 is TGTGCCAGCAAAGGAGCGGGGGCTATCCAAGAGACCCAGTACTTC.

V usage is TRBV4-3 and J usage is TRBJ2-7; perhaps TRBD2 as D (6 bases). The V end lost 3 bases, the J end lost 2 bases, and 14 bases lay between the germline ends. Germline CDR1 LGHNA, CDR2 YSLEER. The CDR3 is made up of 15 amino acids. Written as DNA, the CDR3 is TGCGCCAGCAGCCAGGGAACGGGGGACCCCTACGAGCAGTACTTC. Its protein product is CASSQGTGDPYEQYF.

The V and J genes are TRBV30 and TRBJ1-3; D not resolved. The V and J ends lost 6 bases and 0 bases respectively, with 9 bases between them. This CDR3 region has 13 residues. Germline lookup yields CDR1 GTSNPN and CDR2 SVGIG (reference sequence). In nucleotides, the CDR3 is TGTGCCTGTTACGGATACTCTGGAAACACCATATATTTT. Encoded protein: CACYGYSGNTIYF. The whole variable domain, filled in from reference TRBV30 and TRBJ1-3, reads SQTIHQWPATLVQPVGSPLSLECTVEGTSNPNLYWYRQAAGRGLQLLFYSVGIGQISSEVPQNLSASRPQDRQFILSSKKLLLSDSGFYLCACYGYSGNTIYFGEGSWLTVV.

V usage is TRBV10-3 and J usage is TRBJ1-2, with D unclear. CDR1 ENHRY and CDR2 SYGVKD come from the germline V gene. V was pared by 2 bases and J by 4 bases, with 8 bases between. The CDR3 contains 13 residues. CDR3 nucleotides: TGTGCCATCAGTGAGACAAAGACCTATGGCTACACCTTC. It codes for CAISETKTYGYTF.

Regarding this clone: This specimen includes other DNA sequences encoding the same CDR3. This chain joins TRBV30 and TRBJ1-1; D is uncertain. Germline-derived CDR1 and CDR2 are GTSNPN and SVGIG (reference sequence). The CDR3 has 11 amino acids. With 4 bases removed from V and 0 bases from J, the gap between germline ends came to 3 bases. The CDR3 reads CAWTLNTEAFF. In DNA form, the CDR3 reads TGTGCCTGGACGCTGAACACTGAAGCTTTCTTT.

The chain joins TRBV11-2 to TRBJ1-5; D gene ambiguous. The CDR3 is 13 residues long. Germline-derived CDR1 and CDR2 are SGHAT and FQNNGV. Trimming removed 1 base from V and 7 bases from J, with 8 bases in between. As DNA, the CDR3 is TGTGCCAGCAGCTTAGTAGGGCCACAGCCCCAGCATTTT. It yields the protein CASSLVGPQPQHF.

There are a few counts of this clone. The CDR3 sequence is CASSETDNYGYTF. The CDR3, as DNA: TGTGCCAGCAGTGAAACGGATAACTATGGCTACACCTTC. The chain carries TRBV2 and TRBJ1-2, with D hard to call. The CDR3 is made up of 13 amino acids. V lost 2 bases and J lost 1, with 5 bases in between. CDR1 and CDR2 from the germline V gene are SNHLY and FYNNEI. Combining the CDR3 with reference TRBV2 and TRBJ1-2 gives the whole variable domain EPEVTQTPSHQVTQMGQEVILRCVPISNHLYFYWYRQILGQKVEFLVSFYNNEISEKSEIFDDQFSVERPDGSNFTLKIRSTKLEDSAMYFCASSETDNYGYTFGSGTRLTVV.

The chain employs TRBV7-9 and TRBJ2-5; 8 bases line up with TRBD1. Trimming took 10 bases from V and 3 from J; bases not matched to a gene: 7. Germline V lookup: CDR1 SEHNR, CDR2 FQNEAQ (reference sequence). The CDR3 has 13 amino acids. The CDR3 sequence: CATRTGNEETQYF. The DNA of the CDR3 is TGTGCCACGCGGACAGGGAATGAAGAGACCCAGTACTTC.

The chain links TRBV29-1 to TRBJ1-5; 7 bases are a match to TRBD1. Germline V gene data show CDR1 as SQVTM and CDR2 as ANQGSEA. V lost 4 bases and J lost 4; bases outside the gene matches: 7. The CDR3 sequence is 14 residues long. The CDR3 nucleotides read TGCAGCGTTGTCGGGACAGATACTAATCAGCCCCAGCATTTT. The encoded protein is CSVVGTDTNQPQHF.

The chain uses TRBV7-2 and TRBJ1-2; 8 bases are a match to TRBD1. Germline V lookup: CDR1 SGHTA, CDR2 FQGNSA. V was pared by 3 bases and J by 0 bases, with 3 bases of the junction left unmatched. The CDR3 contains 15 residues. In DNA form, the CDR3 reads TGTGCCAGCAGCTTGTTACAGGGGGCTAACTATGGCTACACCTTC. It is translated as CASSLLQGANYGYTF.

This chain connects TRBV2 to TRBJ2-4, with D perhaps TRBD1 or TRBD2 (5 bases each). Trimming left V 10 bases short and J 0 bases short, with 10 bases between. Germline V gene sequence: CDR1 SNHLY, CDR2 FYNNEI. The CDR3 covers 13 residues. The CDR3 loop reads CATAGGAKNIQYF. CDR3 bases: TGTGCCACCGCTGGGGGAGCCAAAAACATTCAGTACTTC.

The V gene is TRBV5-4, the J gene TRBJ2-7, with D perhaps matching TRBD1 (6 bases). Germline values: CDR1 SGHNT, CDR2 YYREEE (reference sequence). Between the trimmed V and J ends, which lost 5 bases and 7 bases, there was a span of 13 bases. CDR3 size: 12 residues. The CDR3: CASREVQGEQYF. DNA for the CDR3: TGTGCCAGCAGGGAAGTTCAGGGGGAGCAGTACTTC.

The V call is TRBV5-1, the J call TRBJ2-5; 9 bases agree with TRBD1. The length of the CDR3 is 16 residues. The germline V gene encodes CDR1 SGHRS and CDR2 YFSETQ. J gave up 3 bases and V 4 bases, and 10 bases lay outside the gene matches. The CDR3 bases are TGCGCCAGCAGCCGGACCGGGACAGGGCGCGAAGAGACCCAGTACTTC. It specifies CASSRTGTGREETQYF. Full variable domain (rest looked up from reference TRBV5-1 and TRBJ2-5): KAGVTQTPRYLIKTRGQQVTLSCSPISGHRSVSWYQQTPGQGLQFLFEYFSETQRNKGNFPGRFSGRQFSNSRSEMNVSTLELGDSALYLCASSRTGTGREETQYFGPGTRLLVL.

The J gene is TRBJ1-2, the V gene TRBV13, with TRBD1 as a possible D gene (5 bases). The V and J ends lost 4 bases and 4 bases respectively, with 10 bases between them. The CDR3 totals 13 residues. Looked up from germline, CDR1 is PRHDT and CDR2 is FYEKMQ (reference sequence). CDR3 residues: CASSSGLSYGYTF. Here the CDR3 DNA reads TGTGCCAGCAGCTCGGGGCTCAGCTATGGCTACACCTTC.

The chain employs TRBV7-2 and TRBJ2-3; tentatively, D is TRBD1 (5 bases). V was shortened by 1 base and J by 8 bases, with 13 bases between the two germline ends. CDR1 SGHTA and CDR2 FQGNSA come from the germline V gene. The length of the CDR3 is 14 residues. This CDR3 is CASSLVVGQSTQYF. The CDR3 nucleotides are TGTGCCAGCAGCTTAGTCGTCGGACAATCTACGCAGTATTTT.

The chain joins TRBV7-2 to TRBJ2-5; TRBD2 matches at 9 bases. Germline CDR1 and CDR2: SGHTA and FQGNSA. V shed 5 bases, J shed 5 bases, and the junction held 9 bases outside the gene matches. This CDR3 contains 15 residues. In DNA form, the CDR3 reads TGTGCCAGCAGCCGAAAAACGGCGGGAGGGGAGACCCAGTACTTC. It specifies CASSRKTAGGETQYF.

This clone was picked up a small number of times. This chain links TRBV18 with TRBJ2-7; 9 bases are a match to TRBD1. J was trimmed by 5 bases and V by 1 base; bases with no gene match: 6. There are 15 residues in the CDR3. Germline CDR1 KGHSH, CDR2 LQKENI. CDR3 DNA sequence: TGTGCCAGCTCACCACAGGAACAGGGGGCTGACGAGCAGTACTTC. This codes for CASSPQEQGADEQYF. The full variable domain, its missing parts supplied by reference TRBV18 and TRBJ2-7, is NAGVMQNPRHLVRRRGQEARLRCSPMKGHSHVYWYRQLPEEGLKFMVYLQKENIIDESGMPKERFSAEFPKEGPSILRIQQVVRGDSAAYFCASSPQEQGADEQYFGPGTRLTVT.